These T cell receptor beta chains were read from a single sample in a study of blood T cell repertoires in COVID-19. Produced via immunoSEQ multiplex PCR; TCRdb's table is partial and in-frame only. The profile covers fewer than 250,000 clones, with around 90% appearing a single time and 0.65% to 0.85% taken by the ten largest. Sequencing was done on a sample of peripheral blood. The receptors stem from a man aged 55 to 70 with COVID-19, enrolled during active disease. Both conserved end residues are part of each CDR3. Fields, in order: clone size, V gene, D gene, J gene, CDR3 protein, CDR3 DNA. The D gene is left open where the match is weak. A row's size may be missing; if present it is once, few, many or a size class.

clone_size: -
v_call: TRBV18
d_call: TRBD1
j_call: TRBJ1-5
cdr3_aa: CASSPRQGDGGNQPQHF
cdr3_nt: TGTGCCAGCTCACCGAGACAGGGGGACGGGGGCAATCAGCCCCAGCATTTT

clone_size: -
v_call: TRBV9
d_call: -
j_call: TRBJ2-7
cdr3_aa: CASSPHSYEQYF
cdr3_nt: TGTGCCAGCAGCCCTCATAGTTACGAGCAGTACTTC

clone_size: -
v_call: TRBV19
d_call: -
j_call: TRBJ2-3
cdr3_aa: CASSPPHSWLPDTQYF
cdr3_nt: TGTGCCAGTAGTCCGCCCCACAGTTGGCTCCCAGATACGCAGTATTTT

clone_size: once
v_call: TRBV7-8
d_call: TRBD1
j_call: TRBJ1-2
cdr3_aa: CASSPQGAVRNYGYTF
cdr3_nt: TGTGCCAGCAGCCCACAGGGGGCTGTGAGAAACTATGGCTACACCTTC

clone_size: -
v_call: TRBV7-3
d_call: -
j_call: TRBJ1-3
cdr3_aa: CASSLDSTSGNTIYF
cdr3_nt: TGTGCCAGCAGCCTCGACAGTACCTCTGGAAACACCATATATTTT

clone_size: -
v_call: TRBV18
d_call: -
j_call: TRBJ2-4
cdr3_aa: CASSPPSRENIQYF
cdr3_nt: TGTGCCAGCTCACCCCCGTCCCGGGAGAACATTCAGTACTTC

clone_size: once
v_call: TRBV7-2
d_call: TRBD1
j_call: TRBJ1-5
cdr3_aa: CASSNTPGGGQPQHF
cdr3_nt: TGTGCCAGCAGCAACACCCCAGGGGGCGGTCAGCCCCAGCATTTT

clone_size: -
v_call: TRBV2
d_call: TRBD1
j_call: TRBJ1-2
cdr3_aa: CASSEEVGTEELLYGYTF
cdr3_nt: TGTGCCAGCAGTGAAGAGGTGGGGACAGAAGAGTTACTCTATGGCTACACCTTC

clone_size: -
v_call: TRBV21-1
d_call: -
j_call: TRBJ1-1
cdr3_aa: CASSRELNTEAFF
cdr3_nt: TGTGCCAGCTCCCGGGAGTTGAACACTGAAGCTTTCTTT

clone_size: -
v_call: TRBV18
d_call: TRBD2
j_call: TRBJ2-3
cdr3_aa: CASSPSLSGSTDTQYF
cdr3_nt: TGTGCCAGCTCACCAAGTCTTAGCGGGAGCACAGATACGCAGTATTTT

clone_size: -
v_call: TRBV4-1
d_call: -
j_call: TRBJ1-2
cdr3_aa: CASSQEQGPYGYTF
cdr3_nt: TGCGCCAGCAGCCAAGAACAGGGACCTTATGGCTACACCTTC

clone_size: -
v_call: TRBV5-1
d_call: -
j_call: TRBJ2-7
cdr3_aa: CASSLAQGLYEQYF
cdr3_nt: TGCGCCAGCAGCTTGGCTCAGGGACTCTACGAGCAGTACTTC

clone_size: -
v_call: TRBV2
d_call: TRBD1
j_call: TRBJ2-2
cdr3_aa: CASSVGQGVTGELFF
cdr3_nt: TGTGCCAGCAGCGTGGGACAGGGGGTAACCGGGGAGCTGTTTTTT

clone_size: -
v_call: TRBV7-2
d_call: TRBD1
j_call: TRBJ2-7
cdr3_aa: CASSPGTDTYEQYF
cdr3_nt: TGTGCCAGCAGCCCCGGGACAGACACCTACGAGCAGTACTTC

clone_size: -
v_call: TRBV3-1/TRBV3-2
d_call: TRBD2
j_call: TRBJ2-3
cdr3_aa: CASSQDKLAGGSVDTQYF
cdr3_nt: TGTGCCAGCAGCCAAGATAAGCTAGCGGGGGGGTCTGTAGATACGCAGTATTTT

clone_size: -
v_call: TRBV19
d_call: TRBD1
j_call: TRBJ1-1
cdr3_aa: CASSIEQGRLVNTEAFF
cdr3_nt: TGTGCCAGTAGTATAGAACAGGGGAGGCTCGTGAACACTGAAGCTTTCTTT

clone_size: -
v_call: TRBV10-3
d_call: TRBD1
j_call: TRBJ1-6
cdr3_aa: CAIRTGDNSPLHF
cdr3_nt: TGTGCCATCAGGACAGGGGATAATTCACCCCTCCACTTT

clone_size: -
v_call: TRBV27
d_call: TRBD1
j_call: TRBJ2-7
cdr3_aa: CASSSRDRLAVLGEQYF
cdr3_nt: TGTGCCAGCAGTTCCCGGGACAGGCTCGCCGTACTGGGCGAGCAGTACTTC

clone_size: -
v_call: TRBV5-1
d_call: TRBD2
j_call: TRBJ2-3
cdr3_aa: CASSLALAGGLDTQYF
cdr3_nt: TGCGCCAGCAGTTTGGCACTAGCGGGGGGGCTTGATACGCAGTATTTT

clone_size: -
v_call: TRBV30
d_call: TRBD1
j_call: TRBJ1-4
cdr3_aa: CASYRGGRREKLFF
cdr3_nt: TGTGCCTCATACAGGGGGGGAAGACGAGAAAAACTGTTTTTT

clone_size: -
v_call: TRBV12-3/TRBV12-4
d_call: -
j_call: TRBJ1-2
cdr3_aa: CASSHREGGYTF
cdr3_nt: TGTGCCAGCAGTCACAGGGAGGGTGGCTACACCTTC

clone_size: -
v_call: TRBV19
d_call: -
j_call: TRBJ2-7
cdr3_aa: CASSLRRSYEQYF
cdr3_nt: TGTGCCAGTAGTTTGCGGCGGAGCTACGAGCAGTACTTC

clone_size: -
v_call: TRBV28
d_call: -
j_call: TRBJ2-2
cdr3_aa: CASSLSLDAATGELFF
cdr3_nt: TGTGCCAGCAGTTTATCCCTAGACGCGGCCACCGGGGAGCTGTTTTTT

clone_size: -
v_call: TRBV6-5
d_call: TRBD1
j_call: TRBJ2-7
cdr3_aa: CASYQTGEGIHEQYF
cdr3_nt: TGTGCCAGCTACCAGACAGGGGAAGGGATCCACGAGCAGTACTTC

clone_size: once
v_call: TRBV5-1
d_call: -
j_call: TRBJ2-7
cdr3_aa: CASSLSAGNSYEQYF
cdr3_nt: TGCGCCAGCAGCTTGTCCGCGGGGAATAGTTACGAGCAGTACTTC

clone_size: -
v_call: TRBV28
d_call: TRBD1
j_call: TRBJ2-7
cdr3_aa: CASRPGTATYEQYF
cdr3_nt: TGTGCCAGCAGACCCGGGACAGCTACCTACGAGCAGTACTTC

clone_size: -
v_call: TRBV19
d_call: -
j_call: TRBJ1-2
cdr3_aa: CASSSGVFYGYTF
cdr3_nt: TGTGCCAGTAGCTCCGGGGTTTTCTATGGCTACACCTTC

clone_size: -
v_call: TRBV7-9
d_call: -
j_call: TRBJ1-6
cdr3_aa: CASSSEFGGATSPLHF
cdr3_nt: TGTGCCAGCAGCTCCGAATTTGGGGGGGCAACCTCACCCCTCCACTTT

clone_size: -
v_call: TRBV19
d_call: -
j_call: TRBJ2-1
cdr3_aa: CASSPTSSLRNEQFF
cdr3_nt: TGTGCCAGTAGTCCGACTTCTTCTCTGAGGAATGAGCAGTTCTTC

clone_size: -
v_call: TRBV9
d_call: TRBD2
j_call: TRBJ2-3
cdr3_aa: CASSASAGGKTDTQYF
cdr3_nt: TGTGCCAGCAGCGCTTCAGCGGGGGGGAAGACAGATACGCAGTATTTT

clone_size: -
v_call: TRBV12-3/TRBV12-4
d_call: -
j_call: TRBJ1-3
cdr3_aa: CASSSGNTIYF
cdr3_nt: TGTGCCAGCAGTTCAGGAAACACCATATATTTT

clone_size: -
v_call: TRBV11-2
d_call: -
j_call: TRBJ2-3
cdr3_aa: CASSLERARDTQYF
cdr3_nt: TGTGCCAGCAGCTTGGAGCGGGCCAGAGATACGCAGTATTTT

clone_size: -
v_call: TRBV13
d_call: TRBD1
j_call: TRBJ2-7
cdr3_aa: CASSPGQGASEQYF
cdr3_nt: TGTGCCAGCAGCCCAGGACAGGGGGCGAGCGAGCAGTACTTC

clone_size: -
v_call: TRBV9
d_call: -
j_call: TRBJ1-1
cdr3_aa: CASSVDGGNTEAFF
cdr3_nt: TGTGCCAGCAGCGTAGATGGCGGGAACACTGAAGCTTTCTTT

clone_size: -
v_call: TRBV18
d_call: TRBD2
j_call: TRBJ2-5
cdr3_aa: CASSPVSGKETQYF
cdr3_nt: TGTGCCAGCTCACCGGTTAGCGGGAAAGAGACCCAGTACTTC

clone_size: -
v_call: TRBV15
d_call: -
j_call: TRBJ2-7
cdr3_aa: CATSREPPLMTGWAYEQYF
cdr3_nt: TGTGCCACCAGCAGAGAGCCCCCTTTAATGACAGGCTGGGCCTACGAGCAGTACTTC

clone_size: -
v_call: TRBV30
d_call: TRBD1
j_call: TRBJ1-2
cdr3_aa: CAWGQGVFGYTF
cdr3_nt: TGTGCCTGGGGACAGGGGGTCTTTGGCTACACCTTC

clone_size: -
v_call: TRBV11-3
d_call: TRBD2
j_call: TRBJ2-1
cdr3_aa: CASSLDPGLASYNEQFF
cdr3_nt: TGTGCCAGCAGCTTAGACCCGGGACTAGCCTCATACAATGAGCAGTTCTTC

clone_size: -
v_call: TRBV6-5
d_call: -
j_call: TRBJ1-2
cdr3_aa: CASSYDLTYGYTF
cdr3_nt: TGTGCCAGCAGTTACGATCTAACCTATGGCTACACCTTC

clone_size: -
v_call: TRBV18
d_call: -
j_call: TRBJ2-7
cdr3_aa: CASSPPSSGYEQYF
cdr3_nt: TGTGCCAGCTCACCACCGTCGAGCGGCTACGAGCAGTACTTC

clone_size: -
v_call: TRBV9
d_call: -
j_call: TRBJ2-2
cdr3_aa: CASSAMLMRTGELFF
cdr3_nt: TGTGCCAGCAGCGCCATGCTTATGCGCACCGGGGAGCTGTTTTTT

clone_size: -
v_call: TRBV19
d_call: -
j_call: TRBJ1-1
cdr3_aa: CASSISSNTEAFF
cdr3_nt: TGTGCCAGTAGTATATCCTCGAACACTGAAGCTTTCTTT

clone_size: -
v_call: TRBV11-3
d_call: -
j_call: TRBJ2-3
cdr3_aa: CASSLRSFTDTQYF
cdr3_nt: TGTGCCAGCAGCTTAAGGAGTTTCACAGATACGCAGTATTTT